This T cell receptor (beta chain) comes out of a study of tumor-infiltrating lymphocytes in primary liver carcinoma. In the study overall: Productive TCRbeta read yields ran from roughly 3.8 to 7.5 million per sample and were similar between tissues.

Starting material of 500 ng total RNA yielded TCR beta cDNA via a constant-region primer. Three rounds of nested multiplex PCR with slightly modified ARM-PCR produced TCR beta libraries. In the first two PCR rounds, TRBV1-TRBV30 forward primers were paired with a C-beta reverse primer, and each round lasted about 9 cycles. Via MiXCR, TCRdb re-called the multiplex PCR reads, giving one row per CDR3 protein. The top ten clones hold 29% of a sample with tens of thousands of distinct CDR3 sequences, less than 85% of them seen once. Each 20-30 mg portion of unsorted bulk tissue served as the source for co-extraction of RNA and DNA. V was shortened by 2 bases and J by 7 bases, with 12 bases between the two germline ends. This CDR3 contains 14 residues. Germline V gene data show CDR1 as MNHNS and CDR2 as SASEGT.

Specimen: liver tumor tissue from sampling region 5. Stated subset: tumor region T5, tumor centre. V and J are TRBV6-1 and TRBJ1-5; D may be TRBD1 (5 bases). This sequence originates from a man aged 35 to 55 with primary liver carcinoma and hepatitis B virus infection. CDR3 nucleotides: TGTGCCAGCAGTGAATATAGGGGAGGACAGCCCCAGCATTTT. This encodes CASSEYRGGQPQHF.